The 8 T cell receptor beta chains presented below share a single source sample, sequenced in a study of long-term antiretroviral therapy in people with HIV. immunoSEQ v3.0 was run at survey level. Generated by immunoSEQ multiplex PCR, the TCRdb table keeps only in-frame clones and is missing some. The sample consists of around 40,000 clones, roughly 85% of them appearing once. This sample comprised unsorted PBMCs, obtained 2.2 years after starting antiretroviral therapy. These receptors all stem from a man in his late teens or twenties with HIV.

The gene calls are TRBV6-4 and TRBJ2-1, with 12 nucleotides matching TRBD2. This CDR3 has 15 amino acids. V trimming: 3 bases; J trimming: 8 bases; junction bases outside the gene matches: 5. The germline gives CDR1 MRHNA, CDR2 SNTAGT. The DNA of the CDR3 is TGTGCCAGCAGTGAGTCTAGCGGGGGGGCCGATGAGCAGTTCTTC. It codes for CASSESSGGADEQFF.

The genes are TRBV29-1 and TRBJ1-3; D ambiguous. The CDR3 is 14 amino acids. The germline gives CDR1 SQVTM, CDR2 ANQGSEA. The V end was cut by 4 bases, the J end by 2 bases, with 12 bases between. CDR3 in DNA: TGCAGCGTTGTGAAGGGAATGACTGGAAACACCATATATTTT. It encodes CSVVKGMTGNTIYF.

The J gene is TRBJ1-2, the V gene TRBV19; maybe TRBD1 (5 bases). Trimming cost V 4 bases and J 7 bases, with 13 bases left between them. In germline, CDR1 is LNHDA, CDR2 SQIVND (reference sequence). The CDR3 covers 13 residues. CDR3: CASSTGTQGGYTF. The CDR3 nucleotides read TGTGCCAGTAGTACCGGGACTCAGGGTGGCTACACCTTC. The full variable domain, with the rest looked up from reference TRBV19 and TRBJ1-2, is DGGITQSPKYLFRKEGQNVTLSCEQNLNHDAMYWYRQDPGQGLRLIYYSQIVNDFQKGDIAEGYSVSREKKESFPLTVTSAQKNPTAFYLCASSTGTQGGYTFGSGTRLTVV.

This clone has a handful of counts. V and J are TRBV19 and TRBJ1-5; a weak D match, TRBD1 (5 bases). The V gene's germline CDR1 is LNHDA and CDR2 SQIVND (reference sequence). The CDR3 is 17 residues long. Trimming stripped 2 bases from V and 0 bases from J, with 14 bases between. In nucleotides, the CDR3 is TGTGCCAGTAGTATATGGGGAGCAGGGTTTAGCAATCAGCCCCAGCATTTT. Translation: CASSIWGAGFSNQPQHF.

This clone was recorded a few times. The chain is built from TRBV6-1 and TRBJ2-3; D uncertain. The V end was cut by 6 bases, the J end by 1 base, with 14 bases between. The CDR3 totals 15 residues. Per germline, CDR1 MNHNS and CDR2 SASEGT. The CDR3 reads CASSPTLLGTDTQYF. CDR3 nucleotides: TGTGCCAGCAGCCCGACTTTGCTAGGCACAGATACGCAGTATTTT.

This rearrangement joins TRBV9 to TRBJ2-2, with D possibly being TRBD1 (6 bases). The CDR3 spans 17 residues. Per the germline V gene, CDR1 is SGDLS and CDR2 is YYNGEE. Trimming removed 1 base from V and 2 bases from J, with 15 bases in between. CDR3 residues: CASSVTARTVNTGELFF. CDR3 sequence (DNA): TGTGCCAGCAGCGTAACAGCTAGGACAGTCAACACCGGGGAGCTGTTTTTT.

In this sample, this clone turned up once. The V call is TRBV2, the J call TRBJ1-5; 7 bases are shared with TRBD1. This CDR3 is built from 14 residues. The germline CDR1 and CDR2 sequences are SNHLY and FYNNEI. V was pared by 5 bases and J by 5 bases, with 6 bases of the junction left unmatched. The CDR3 protein is CASSRQGGYQPQHF. CDR3 DNA: TGTGCCAGCAGTCGACAGGGTGGTTATCAGCCCCAGCATTTT.

This rearrangement joins TRBV28 to TRBJ1-4; D gene uncertain. In germline, CDR1 is MDHEN, CDR2 SYDVKM. The germline V and J ends were trimmed by 7 bases and 0 bases, with 18 bases remaining between them. The CDR3 has 17 amino acids. The chain's CDR3 is CASIPGGRHPTNEKLFF. The CDR3 bases are TGTGCCAGCATCCCCGGTGGACGGCATCCAACTAATGAAAAACTGTTTTTT.